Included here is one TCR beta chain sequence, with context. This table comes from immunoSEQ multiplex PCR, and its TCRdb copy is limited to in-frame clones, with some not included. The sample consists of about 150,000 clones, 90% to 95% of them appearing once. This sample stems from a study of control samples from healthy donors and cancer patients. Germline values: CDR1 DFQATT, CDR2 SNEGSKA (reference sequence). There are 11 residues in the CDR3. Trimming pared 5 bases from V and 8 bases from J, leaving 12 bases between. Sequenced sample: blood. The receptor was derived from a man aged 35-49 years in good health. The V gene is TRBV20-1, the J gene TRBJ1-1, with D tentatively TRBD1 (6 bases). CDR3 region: CSAPSGAEAFF. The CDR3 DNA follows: TGCAGTGCTCCGTCGGGGGCCGAAGCTTTCTTT.